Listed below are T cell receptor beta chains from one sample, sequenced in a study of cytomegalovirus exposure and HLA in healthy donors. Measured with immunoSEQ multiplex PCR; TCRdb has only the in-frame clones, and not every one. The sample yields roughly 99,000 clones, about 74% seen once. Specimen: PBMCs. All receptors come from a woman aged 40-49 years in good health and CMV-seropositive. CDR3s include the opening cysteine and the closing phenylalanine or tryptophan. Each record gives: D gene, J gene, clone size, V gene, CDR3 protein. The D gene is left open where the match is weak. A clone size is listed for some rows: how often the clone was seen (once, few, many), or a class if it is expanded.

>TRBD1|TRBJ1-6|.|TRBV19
CASSLGQGWNPLHF
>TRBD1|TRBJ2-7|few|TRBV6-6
CASSYDREGSYEQYF
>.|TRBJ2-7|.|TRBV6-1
CASSEAAGSYEQYF
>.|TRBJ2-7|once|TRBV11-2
CASSLGQANEQYF
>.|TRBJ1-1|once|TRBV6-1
CASLKKTVEAFF
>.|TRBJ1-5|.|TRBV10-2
CASSESNSGSGRPQHF
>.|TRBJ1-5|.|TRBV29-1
CSVEQTEGQPQHF
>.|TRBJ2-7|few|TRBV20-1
CSAREAHEQYF
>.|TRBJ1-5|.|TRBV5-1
CASSVVPDSNQPQHF
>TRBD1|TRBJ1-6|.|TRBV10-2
CASKSGGPVFNSPLHF
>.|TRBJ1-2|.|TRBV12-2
CASDNNYGYTF
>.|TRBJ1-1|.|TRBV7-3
CASSQTRNTEAFF
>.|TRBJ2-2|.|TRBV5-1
CASSLAGGLNTGELFF
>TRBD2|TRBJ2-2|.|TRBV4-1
CASSQPQGLRTSGGTGELFF
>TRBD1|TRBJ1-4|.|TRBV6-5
CASSLRGTNEKLFF
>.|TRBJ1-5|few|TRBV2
CASSEQGSKQPQHF
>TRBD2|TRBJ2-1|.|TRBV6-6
CASSRTSGAQFF
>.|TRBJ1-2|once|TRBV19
CASTQGRGGNYGYTF
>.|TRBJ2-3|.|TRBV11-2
CASSLVFTDTQYF
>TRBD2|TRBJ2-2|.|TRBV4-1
CASSQGLAGLNTGELFF
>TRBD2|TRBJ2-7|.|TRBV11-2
CASSLGLAGFSYEQYF
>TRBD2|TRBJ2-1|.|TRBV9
CASSVATSGGAKLTNEQFF
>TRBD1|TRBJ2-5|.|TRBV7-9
CASSPSEGAGETQYF
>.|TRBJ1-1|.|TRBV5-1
CASSLGSSGNTEAFF
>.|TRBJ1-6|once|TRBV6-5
CASARGTNSPLHF
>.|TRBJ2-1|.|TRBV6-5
CASSYLTKQFF
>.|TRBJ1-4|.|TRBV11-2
CASSLEGTEGEKLFF
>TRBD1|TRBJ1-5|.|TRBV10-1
CASSERTGPDQPQHF
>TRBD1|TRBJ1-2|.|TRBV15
CATSQGTGFYGYTF
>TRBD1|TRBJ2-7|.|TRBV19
CASSLAGGQGYEQYF
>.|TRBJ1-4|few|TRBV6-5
CASSDRQLGNEKLFF
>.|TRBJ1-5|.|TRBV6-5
CASSPGQGPQHF
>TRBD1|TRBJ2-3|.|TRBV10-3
CAISGTGSDTQYF